This entry describes one T cell receptor (beta chain). As yet, its antigen is unknown. The V gene end was trimmed by 0 bases and the J gene end by 9 bases; junction bases not matched to a gene: 13. There are 17 residues in the CDR3. CDR1 is MRHNA and CDR2 is SNTAGT in the germline V gene. This record comes from a study of a mutant IDH1 vaccine in newly diagnosed glioma. Study in general: Onset of vaccination occurred 4-6 weeks following radiotherapy alone, or with temozolomide cycles. Patients under treatment included approximately 60% males and about 40% females and had a mean age of approximately 44 years.

This sample's time point: week 35, safety follow-up. In the vaccine, a single dose held 300 ug of the mutant IDH1 20-mer peptide, along with topical imiquimod. Sequencing used immunoSEQ multiplex PCR; TCRdb keeps in-frame clones, though not all of them. The data show about 72,000 clones, around 82% seen once. The chain couples TRBV6-4 to TRBJ2-1; TRBD2 aligns across 8 bases. This clonotype was sampled from a man between 18 and 29 years old with glioma. Sequences were derived from PBMCs, sampled from a glioma patient whose treatment included an IDH1 peptide vaccine. CDR3 in amino acids: CASSDSSLSGGRVEQFF. The CDR3 region has the DNA TGTGCCAGCAGTGACTCGAGTTTGTCGGGGGGGCGCGTTGAGCAGTTCTTC.